Below are 18 T cell receptor beta chains sequenced from a single sample in a study of human thymus T cells. Clones were read by immunoSEQ multiplex PCR, and TCRdb kept only the in-frame ones, dropping some. This sample yields about 78,000 clones, of which around 96% are seen a single time; approximately 0.03% belongs to the top ten. The thymus was resected at corrective cardiac surgery. Sequenced: thymus tissue. These receptors came from a boy younger than two with a congenital heart defect but otherwise immunologically healthy.

V and J are TRBV4-1 and TRBJ1-4; the D gene is possibly TRBD1 (6 bases). The germline gives CDR1 MGHRA, CDR2 YSYEKL. V was trimmed by 1 base and J by 4 bases, leaving 22 bases between them. The CDR3 has 19 residues. CDR3 coding DNA: TGCGCCAGCAGCCAAGCGCTTTGGACAGATTTCAGGCGTAATGAAAAACTGTTTTTT. Its translation is CASSQALWTDFRRNEKLFF.

The rearrangement links TRBV5-6 to TRBJ1-6, with 8 bases identical to TRBD1. The CDR3 covers 15 residues. The germline V gene has CDR1 SGHDT and CDR2 YYEEEE. V gave up 5 bases and J gave up 7 bases; unmatched junction bases: 8. CDR3 loop: CASSSGTGRNSPLHF. CDR3 DNA sequence: TGTGCCAGCAGTTCCGGGACAGGCCGCAATTCACCCCTCCACTTT. Filled out from reference TRBV5-6 and TRBJ1-6, the complete variable domain reads DAGVTQSPTHLIKTRGQQVTLRCSPKSGHDTVSWYQQALGQGPQFIFQYYEEEERQRGNFPDRFSGHQFPNYSSELNVNALLLGDSALYLCASSSGTGRNSPLHFGNGTRLTVT.

The chain recombines TRBV6-6 with TRBJ2-7; 7 nucleotides match TRBD2. The V gene's germline CDR1 is MNHNY and CDR2 SVGAGI (reference sequence). This CDR3 has 15 amino acids. V lost 2 bases, J lost 0 bases, and 4 bases stayed unmatched. CDR3: CASSYRLADSYEQYF. The CDR3 nucleotides are TGTGCCAGCAGTTACAGGCTAGCGGACTCCTACGAGCAGTACTTC.

The rearrangement joins TRBV5-6 to TRBJ1-3; possibly TRBD1 for D (5 bases). Trimming took off 2 bases at V and 4 bases at J, with 22 bases between the two ends. This CDR3 region has 18 residues. The germline CDR1 and CDR2 sequences are SGHDT and YYEEEE. CDR3 region: CASSLPLLSGALGNTIYF. CDR3 DNA: TGTGCCAGCAGCTTACCGCTACTCTCCGGGGCCCTAGGAAACACCATATATTTT.

The chain employs TRBV29-1 and TRBJ2-4; 9 nucleotides match TRBD1. The CDR3 contains 17 residues. Germline lookup yields CDR1 SQVTM and CDR2 ANQGSEA. Unmatched junction bases numbered 15, after V lost 5 bases and J lost 4 bases. The CDR3 protein is CSVPGGPGQGRKNIQYF. CDR3 sequence (DNA): TGCAGCGTTCCGGGGGGCCCTGGACAGGGGAGGAAAAACATTCAGTACTTC.

CDR3 nucleotide sequence: TGCGCCAGCAGCGTAGCGGACAAGAGCTCCTACAATGAGCAGTTCTTC. Amino acid sequence: CASSVADKSSYNEQFF. The gene calls are TRBV5-1 and TRBJ2-1; perhaps TRBD2 as D (6 bases). The germline V gene has CDR1 SGHRS and CDR2 YFSETQ. Trimming took off 4 bases at V and 0 bases at J, with 14 bases between the two ends. This CDR3 region has 16 residues.

This chain connects TRBV7-2 to TRBJ2-5; no clear D. Germline CDR1 reads SGHTA; CDR2 reads FQGNSA. The CDR3 sequence is 11 residues long. Trimming removed 5 bases at V and 2 bases at J, with 3 bases between. CDR3 in amino acids: CASSQQETQYF. The CDR3, as DNA: TGTGCCAGCAGCCAACAAGAGACCCAGTACTTC.

This clone has a single count. The J gene is TRBJ2-7, the V gene TRBV7-9; 8 nucleotides align to TRBD1. The CDR3 is 16 residues long. CDR1 is SEHNR, CDR2 FQNEAQ, per germline (reference sequence). V dropped 4 bases and J dropped 4; count of bases not matched to a gene: 12. The CDR3: CASSSQGATPLYEQYF. DNA of the CDR3: TGTGCCAGCAGCTCGCAGGGGGCTACCCCACTATACGAGCAGTACTTC.

This clone came up once. The J gene is TRBJ2-5, the V gene TRBV4-1, with a weak D call TRBD2 (5 bases). Germline CDR1 reads MGHRA; CDR2 reads YSYEKL. V lost 0 bases, J lost 11 bases, and 28 bases lay in between. The CDR3 extends over 18 amino acids. DNA of the CDR3: TGCGCCAGCAGCCAAGATCGAATATCGACTAAGGGATGGTATGAGCAGTACTTC. Amino acids: CASSQDRISTKGWYEQYF.

The gene calls are TRBV27 and TRBJ2-3; 9 bases are a match to TRBD1. The germline gives CDR1 MNHEY, CDR2 SMNVEV (reference sequence). This CDR3 spans 16 amino acids. Trimming removed 4 bases from V and 1 base from J; junction bases left unmatched: 6. This chain's CDR3 is CASSSHRGPRTDTQYF. As DNA, the CDR3 is TGTGCCAGCAGTTCCCACAGGGGGCCACGCACAGATACGCAGTATTTT.

V and J are TRBV6-5 and TRBJ2-1; D remains ambiguous. CDR3 size: 11 residues. V gave up 5 bases and J gave up 7 bases, with 6 bases separating them. Germline V gene sequence: CDR1 MNHEY, CDR2 SVGAGI. CDR3 sequence reads: CASSLRNEQFF. For the CDR3, the DNA is TGTGCCAGCAGTCTAAGAAATGAGCAGTTCTTC.

The chain uses TRBV5-5 and TRBJ1-1; D gene unclear. The germline gives CDR1 SGHKS, CDR2 YYEKEE (reference sequence). There are 16 residues in the CDR3. V dropped 2 bases and J dropped 1 base, with 15 bases sitting between them. The CDR3 nucleotides are TGTGCCAGCAGCTTTTTTCTCCGTCTCTCGAACACTGAAGCTTTCTTT. Translated: CASSFFLRLSNTEAFF.

The rearrangement uses TRBV2 and TRBJ2-6; either TRBD1 or TRBD2 may supply D (5 bases each). This CDR3 spans 21 amino acids. The V end was cut by 2 bases, the J end by 0 bases, with 23 bases between. Germline-derived CDR1 and CDR2 are SNHLY and FYNNEI. CDR3 residues: CASSEPWGPWTLNSGANVLTF. DNA of the CDR3: TGTGCCAGCAGTGAACCCTGGGGACCCTGGACGTTAAACTCTGGGGCCAACGTCCTGACTTTC.

J is TRBJ2-1 and V is TRBV27; unclear D gene. V lost 4 bases, J lost 10 bases, and 8 bases lay in between. The germline gives CDR1 MNHEY, CDR2 SMNVEV (reference sequence). The CDR3 sequence is 11 residues long. In DNA form, the CDR3 reads TGTGCCAGCAGTTCCCAAGGGGAGCAGTTCTTC. This translates into CASSSQGEQFF.

CDR3 nucleotides: TGTGCCAGCAGCTCACAGGGGGCGCTCGGAAACACCATATATTTT. Translation: CASSSQGALGNTIYF. V gene TRBV7-6 combines with J gene TRBJ1-3, with 9 bases identical to TRBD1. Germline V gene data show CDR1 as SGHVS and CDR2 as FNYEAQ. The V gene end was trimmed by 4 bases and the J gene end by 4 bases; junction bases not matched to a gene: 5. The CDR3 length is 15 residues.

The chain employs TRBV7-8 and TRBJ2-7, with D unresolved. This CDR3 is 12 amino acids long. Germline V CDR1 and CDR2: SGHVS, FQNEAQ. Trimming cost V 5 bases and J 4 bases, with 9 bases left between them. The CDR3: CASSRSLYEQYF. In DNA form, the CDR3 reads TGTGCCAGCAGCCGGTCCCTTTACGAGCAGTACTTC.

This rearrangement joins TRBV19 to TRBJ1-2; a possible D gene is TRBD1 (5 bases). CDR3 length: 16 residues. Germline values: CDR1 LNHDA, CDR2 SQIVND (reference sequence). The V end was cut by 4 bases, the J end by 7 bases, with 22 bases between. The CDR3 here is CASSKPRAGGYFGYTF. CDR3 sequence (DNA): TGTGCCAGTAGTAAACCCAGGGCCGGGGGGTATTTTGGCTACACCTTC.

The rearrangement links TRBV7-2 to TRBJ2-7; the D is unclear. V shed 5 bases and J shed 2 bases, with 7 bases lying between them. This CDR3 comprises 12 residues. Germline V gene lookup returns CDR1 SGHTA and CDR2 FQGNSA. The CDR3 reads CASSTPTYEQYF. The CDR3 DNA sequence: TGTGCCAGCAGCACCCCAACCTACGAGCAGTACTTC.